This T cell receptor (beta chain) was observed in a study of identical twins. This clonotype was seen many times. What it binds is unknown. V gave up 0 bases and J gave up 4 bases, with 6 bases separating them. This CDR3 comprises 13 residues. The V gene's germline CDR1 is SEHNR and CDR2 FQNEAQ (reference sequence). Unique molecular identifiers were present on cDNA, and template switching added a universal primer site. Each CDR3 protein gets one entry after TCRdb re-called the 5' RACE reads with MiXCR. Of more than 400,000 distinct CDR3 sequences listed, about 16% are singletons. The study's findings and limits: Cord blood beta clonotypes that were abundant carried fewer insertions, and memory repertoires showed no such trend. Analyses based on zero insertions could be partly confounded by invariant MAIT and iNKT cells.

The sample was also linked to a second study, of yellow fever vaccine responses in identical twins.

The J gene is TRBJ1-2, the V gene TRBV7-9; no definite D call. The receptor comes from a woman aged 18-30 years in good health. What was sequenced was CD4+ T cells sorted from blood. The CDR3, as DNA: TGTGCCAGCAGCTTAGCGCTAGGCTATGGCTACACCTTC. Its protein is CASSLALGYGYTF.